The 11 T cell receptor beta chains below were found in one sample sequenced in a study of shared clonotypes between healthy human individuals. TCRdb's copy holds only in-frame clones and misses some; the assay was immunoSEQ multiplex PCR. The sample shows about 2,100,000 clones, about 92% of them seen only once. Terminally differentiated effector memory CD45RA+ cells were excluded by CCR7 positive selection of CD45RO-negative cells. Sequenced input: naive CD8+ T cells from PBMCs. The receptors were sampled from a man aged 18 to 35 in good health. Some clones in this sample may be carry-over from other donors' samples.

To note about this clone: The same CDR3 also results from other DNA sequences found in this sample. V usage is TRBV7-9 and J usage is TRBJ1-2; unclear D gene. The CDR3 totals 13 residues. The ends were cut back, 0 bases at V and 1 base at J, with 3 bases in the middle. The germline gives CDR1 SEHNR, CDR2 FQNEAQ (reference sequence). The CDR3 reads CASSLADNYGYTF. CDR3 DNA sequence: TGTGCCAGCAGCTTAGCCGATAACTATGGCTACACCTTC.

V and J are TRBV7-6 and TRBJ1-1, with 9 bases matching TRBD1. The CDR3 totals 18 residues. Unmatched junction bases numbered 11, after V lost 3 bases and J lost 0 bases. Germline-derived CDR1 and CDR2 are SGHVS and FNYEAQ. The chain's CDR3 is CASSFYVYGTGLNTEAFF. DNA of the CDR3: TGTGCCAGCAGCTTTTATGTGTACGGGACAGGGTTGAACACTGAAGCTTTCTTT.

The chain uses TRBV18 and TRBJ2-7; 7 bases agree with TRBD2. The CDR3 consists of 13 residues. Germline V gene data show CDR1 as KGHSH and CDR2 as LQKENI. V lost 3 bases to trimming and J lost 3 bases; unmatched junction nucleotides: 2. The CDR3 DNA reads TGTGCCAGCTCACCTAGCGGGTACTACGAGCAGTACTTC. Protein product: CASSPSGYYEQYF.

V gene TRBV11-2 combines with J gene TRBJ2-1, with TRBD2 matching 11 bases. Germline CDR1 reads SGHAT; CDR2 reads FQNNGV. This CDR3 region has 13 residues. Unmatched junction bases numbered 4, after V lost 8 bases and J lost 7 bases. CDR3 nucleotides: TGTGCCAGCGGATTAGCGGGAGGGAATGAGCAGTTCTTC. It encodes CASGLAGGNEQFF. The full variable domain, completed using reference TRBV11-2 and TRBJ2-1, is EAGVAQSPRYKIIEKRQSVAFWCNPISGHATLYWYQQILGQGPKLLIQFQNNGVVDDSQLPKDRFSAERLKGVDSTLKIQPAKLEDSAVYLCASGLAGGNEQFFGPGTRLTVL.

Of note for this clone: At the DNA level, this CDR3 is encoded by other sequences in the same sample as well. The CDR3, as DNA: TGTGCCAGCAGCTTAGCCGGCGCGAACACTGAAGCTTTCTTT. It yields the protein CASSLAGANTEAFF. V gene TRBV7-9 combines with J gene TRBJ1-1; D is ambiguous. V was cut by 0 bases and J by 1 base, with 6 bases left in between. CDR1 is SEHNR, CDR2 FQNEAQ, per germline (reference sequence). There are 14 residues in the CDR3.

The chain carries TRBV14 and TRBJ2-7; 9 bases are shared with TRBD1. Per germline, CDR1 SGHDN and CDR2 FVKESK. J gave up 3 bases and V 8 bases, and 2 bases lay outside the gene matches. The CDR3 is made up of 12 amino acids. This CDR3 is CASGTGYYEQYF. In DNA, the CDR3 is TGTGCCAGCGGGACAGGGTACTACGAGCAGTACTTC.

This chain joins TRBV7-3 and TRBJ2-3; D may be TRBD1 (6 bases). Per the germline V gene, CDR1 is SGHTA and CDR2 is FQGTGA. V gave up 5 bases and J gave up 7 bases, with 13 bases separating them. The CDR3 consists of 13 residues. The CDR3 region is CASSTRDTHTQYF. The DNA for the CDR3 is TGTGCCAGCAGCACCCGGGACACCCATACGCAGTATTTT.

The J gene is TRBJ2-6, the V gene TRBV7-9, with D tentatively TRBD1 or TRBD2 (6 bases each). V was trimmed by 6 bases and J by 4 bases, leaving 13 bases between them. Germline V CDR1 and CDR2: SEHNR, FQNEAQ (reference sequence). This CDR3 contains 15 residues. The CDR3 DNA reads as TGTGCCAGCAGGGACCGGGGGCTGGGGGCCAACGTCCTGACTTTC. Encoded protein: CASRDRGLGANVLTF.

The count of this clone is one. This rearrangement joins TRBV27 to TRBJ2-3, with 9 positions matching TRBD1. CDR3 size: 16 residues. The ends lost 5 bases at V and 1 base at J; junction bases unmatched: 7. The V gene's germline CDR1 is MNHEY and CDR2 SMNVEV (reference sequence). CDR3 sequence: CASSELRDRGTDTQYF. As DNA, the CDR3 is TGTGCCAGCAGTGAACTCAGGGACAGGGGCACAGATACGCAGTATTTT.

CDR3 in DNA: TGCGCCAGCAGCTTTAGGTCTGGACAACAGAACACTGAAGCTTTCTTT. Its translation: CASSFRSGQQNTEAFF. The V call is TRBV5-1, the J call TRBJ1-1; weak D call: TRBD1 (5 bases). The V and J ends lost 2 bases and 1 base respectively, with 15 bases between them. The CDR3 has 16 amino acids. Germline V gives CDR1 SGHRS, CDR2 YFSETQ.

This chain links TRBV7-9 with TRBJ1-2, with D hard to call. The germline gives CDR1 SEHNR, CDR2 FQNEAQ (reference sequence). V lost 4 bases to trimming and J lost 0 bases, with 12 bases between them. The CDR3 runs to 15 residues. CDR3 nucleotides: TGTGCCAGCAGCTGGAGGCCTCTAACTAACTATGGCTACACCTTC. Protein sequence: CASSWRPLTNYGYTF.